Below, 13 T cell receptor beta chains from the same sample are listed, as sequenced in a study of T-cell memory formation after mild COVID-19. One entry per CDR3 protein, called by TCRdb with MiXCR from the 5' RACE reads. The sample has about 350,000 distinct CDR3 sequences, roughly 13% seen once. Sample: PBMCs or a T cell subset sorted from them (not recorded which). Every receptor here comes from a man between 18 and 35 years old who had mild COVID-19 (a few samples of this study predate the infection). Cell type and time point are not known.

The chain carries TRBV5-1 and TRBJ2-3, with D possibly TRBD2 on 5 matching bases. Germline V gives CDR1 SGHRS, CDR2 YFSETQ. V lost 4 bases to trimming and J lost 4 bases, with 16 bases between them. The CDR3 runs 15 residues. The CDR3 protein is CASSPAGVRADTQYF. The CDR3 coding sequence is TGCGCCAGCAGCCCGGCCGGGGTTCGAGCAGATACGCAGTATTTT.

This clonotype was counted only a few times. V is TRBV29-1 and J is TRBJ2-7, with D hard to call. Germline V gene data show CDR1 as SQVTM and CDR2 as ANQGSEA. The CDR3 consists of 11 residues. Trimming stripped 6 bases from V and 4 bases from J, with 10 bases between. The chain's CDR3 is CSVRFAYEQYF. CDR3 nucleotides: TGCAGCGTACGGTTCGCATACGAGCAGTACTTC.

This clonotype occurred a few times. This chain connects TRBV12-3 or TRBV12-4 to TRBJ2-3; either TRBD1 or TRBD2 may supply D (5 bases each). V was trimmed by 6 bases and J by 1 base, leaving 20 bases between them. The length of the CDR3 is 17 residues. CDR3 residues: CASSRRGAVMGTDTQYF. The CDR3 DNA sequence: TGTGCCAGCAGCCGTAGAGGGGCGGTAATGGGCACAGATACGCAGTATTTT.

This clonotype was counted at least ten times. This chain uses TRBV7-3 with TRBJ1-1; the match to TRBD1 covers 8 bases. CDR3 size: 17 residues. CDR1 SGHTA and CDR2 FQGTGA come from the germline V gene. The junction had 14 bases not matched to a gene; V was cut back by 4 bases and J by 4 bases. The CDR3 sequence is CASSSAPYRGRGTEAFF. The CDR3 DNA sequence: TGTGCCAGCAGCTCTGCACCTTACAGGGGGAGAGGCACTGAAGCTTTCTTT.

This clonotype appeared many times. J is TRBJ2-7 and V is TRBV3-1; D is uncertain. CDR1 is LGHDT, CDR2 YNNKEL, per germline (reference sequence). With 8 bases removed from V and 4 bases from J, the gap between germline ends came to 6 bases. This CDR3 contains 10 residues. CDR3 sequence (DNA): TGTGCCAGCGGATCGTACGAGCAGTACGTC. Translated, it gives CASGSYEQYV.

This clonotype came up a few times. CDR3 amino acids: CASSYSMGEQFF. The CDR3 nucleotides are TGTGCCAGCAGTTACTCGATGGGTGAGCAGTTCTTC. The chain links TRBV6-2 or TRBV6-3 to TRBJ2-1; D unresolved. Germline V gene lookup returns CDR1 MNHEY and CDR2 SVGEGT. Trimming stripped 0 bases from V and 9 bases from J, with 6 bases between. The CDR3 has 12 amino acids.

V and J are TRBV9 and TRBJ2-3; a weak D match, TRBD2 (5 bases). The germline V and J ends were trimmed by 0 bases and 5 bases, with 13 bases remaining between them. CDR1 is SGDLS and CDR2 is YYNGEE in the germline V gene. This CDR3 comprises 15 residues. The CDR3 DNA is TGTGCCAGCAGCGTAGGGGCGGTTGAGGGAGATACGCAGTATTTT. The encoded protein is CASSVGAVEGDTQYF.

The chain carries TRBV29-1 and TRBJ2-2, with D uncertain. Per germline, CDR1 SQVTM and CDR2 ANQGSEA. This CDR3 spans 11 amino acids. Trimming cost V 6 bases and J 7 bases, with 9 bases left between them. CDR3 amino acids: CSVGEIGELFF. CDR3 sequence (DNA): TGCAGCGTCGGAGAGATCGGGGAGCTGTTTTTT.

This clonotype was observed a handful of times. CDR3 nucleotide sequence: TGTGCCAGCAGCTTAGGTCTAGCTTCAGATACGCAGTATTTT. This codes for CASSLGLASDTQYF. The chain carries TRBV7-9 and TRBJ2-3; tentative D call: TRBD2 (5 bases). There are 14 residues in the CDR3. Germline CDR1 reads SEHNR; CDR2 reads FQNEAQ (reference sequence). V was pared by 1 base and J by 4 bases, with 9 bases between.

As regards this clonotype: The junction does not match germline at one end; this may be a read error. The chain recombines TRBV6-6 with TRBJ2-7, with D possibly being TRBD1 (6 bases). CDR3 size: 15 residues. The germline V gene has CDR1 MNHNY and CDR2 SVGAGI (reference sequence). The CDR3 DNA sequence: TGTGCCAGCAGTTACTCGGACAGTAGCCTCTACGGGCAGTACTTC. It codes for CASSYSDSSLYGQYF.

This chain connects TRBV9 to TRBJ2-5; TRBD2 matches at 8 bases. Trimming cost V 0 bases and J 3 bases; bases outside gene matches: 4. The V gene's germline CDR1 is SGDLS and CDR2 YYNGEE. The CDR3 length is 15 residues. In DNA form, the CDR3 reads TGTGCCAGCAGCGTAGCCCGGCGGGGGGAAGAGACCCAGTACTTC. Its protein is CASSVARRGEETQYF.

The table lists this clonotype with a few counts. The chain combines TRBV3-1 with TRBJ2-5, with 12 bases lining up with TRBD2. There are 15 residues in the CDR3. CDR1 LGHDT and CDR2 YNNKEL come from the germline V gene (reference sequence). Trimming cost V 3 bases and J 4 bases; bases outside gene matches: 3. The CDR3 is CASSQRTSGAETQYF. For the CDR3, the DNA is TGTGCCAGCAGCCAGAGGACTAGCGGGGCAGAGACCCAGTACTTC.

The sample holds a few counts of this clonotype. This rearrangement joins TRBV6-1 to TRBJ2-7; D is ambiguous. Trimming took 6 bases from V and 3 from J, leaving 15 bases between them. This CDR3 contains 14 residues. In germline, CDR1 is MNHNS, CDR2 SASEGT. The CDR3 protein is CASRTTIESYEQYV. The CDR3 region has the DNA TGTGCCAGCAGGACCACCATTGAGAGCTACGAGCAGTACGTC.